This is a list of T cell receptor beta chains from one sample in a study of control samples from healthy donors and cancer patients. Only in-frame clones appear in the TCRdb table, and some are missing; sequencing was by immunoSEQ multiplex PCR. Here the sample spans 100,000 to 150,000 clones, around 90% being singletons. Specimen: blood. These receptors all stem from a man between 18 and 35 years old in good health. Both conserved end residues are part of each CDR3. Fields, in order: clone size, J gene, D gene, V gene, CDR3 DNA, CDR3 protein. The D gene is left open where the match is weak. Where a row states a size, it is once, few, many or the class of an expanded clone; other rows omit it.

.	TRBJ1-1	.	TRBV6-1	TGTGCCAGCAGTGAAGCGGTGAACACTGAAGCTTTCTTT	CASSEAVNTEAFF
.	TRBJ2-3	.	TRBV10-3	TGTGCCATCAGTGAGGGCAGCACAGATACGCAGTATTTT	CAISEGSTDTQYF
.	TRBJ1-2	.	TRBV9	TGTGCCAGCAGCGTAGGGGCCGATGGCTACACCTTC	CASSVGADGYTF
.	TRBJ2-1	.	TRBV5-6	TGTGCCAGCAGCTTGGCCCGTTTGAGCCCGAAGCAGTTCTTC	CASSLARLSPKQFF
.	TRBJ2-3	TRBD1	TRBV10-3	TGTGCCATCAAGGGGACAGGGACCACAGATACGCAGTATTTT	CAIKGTGTTDTQYF
.	TRBJ2-5	.	TRBV14	TGTGCCAGCAGCCAAGAAGACAGAGAAGAGACCCAGTACTTC	CASSQEDREETQYF
.	TRBJ2-5	.	TRBV12-3/TRBV12-4	TGTGCCAGCAGGAGGACAGTACAAGAGACCCAGTACTTC	CASRRTVQETQYF
once	TRBJ2-7	.	TRBV5-1	TGCGCCAGCAGTAGTCCACAGGATTACGAGCAGTACTTC	CASSSPQDYEQYF
.	TRBJ2-3	.	TRBV7-2	TGTGCCAGCGGTGTACGGGGGACCACTGGCACAGATACGCAGTATTTT	CASGVRGTTGTDTQYF
.	TRBJ1-3	.	TRBV10-3	TGTGCCATCAGTGTAGAGAGGGTCACCGGCTCTGGAAACACCATATATTTT	CAISVERVTGSGNTIYF
.	TRBJ2-2	.	TRBV19	TGTGCCAGTAGTATTCTACCGGGAACCACCTACACCGGGGAGCTGTTTTTT	CASSILPGTTYTGELFF
.	TRBJ1-5	TRBD1	TRBV5-1	TGCGCCAGCAGCGAGGCAGGGGGCGCAGGTCAGCCCCAGCATTTT	CASSEAGGAGQPQHF
once	TRBJ2-5	.	TRBV6-5	TGTGCCATCCGCCTGGGGCGCGGTGATCAAGAGACCCAGTACTTC	CAIRLGRGDQETQYF
.	TRBJ1-1	.	TRBV2	TGTGCCAGCAGTGGGCATTCGGGGTACACTGAAGCTTTCTTT	CASSGHSGYTEAFF
once	TRBJ1-1	TRBD1	TRBV5-6	TGTGCCAGCAGCTTTAGGGACAGGCACACTGAAGCTTTCTTT	CASSFRDRHTEAFF